This T cell receptor beta chain was identified during a study of blood T cell repertoires in COVID-19. About the research overall: Spain, Italy and the United States supplied samples that represented acute and convalescent COVID-19. T cells, B-cell-depleted T cells, or PBMCs supplied cDNA or gDNA.

Using immunoSEQ multiplex PCR, the repertoire was profiled, and TCRdb retains in-frame clones only, with some absent. This table has 30,000 to 50,000 clones, around 87% appearing once. Germline values: CDR1 SQVTM, CDR2 ANQGSEA. V lost 3 bases to trimming and J lost 6 bases; unmatched junction nucleotides: 7. The CDR3 is made up of 14 amino acids. The genes are TRBV29-1 and TRBJ2-2; TRBD1 aligns across 7 bases. Sequencing was carried out using peripheral blood. This TCR derives from a man in his fifties or sixties with active or convalescent COVID-19. DNA for the CDR3: TGCAGCGTTGATTTTACAGGGGTGGCCGGGGAGCTGTTTTTT. It is translated as CSVDFTGVAGELFF.